Listed here are 29 T cell receptor beta chains from one sample, sequenced in a study of spatial heterogeneity in lung cancer. Study findings and constraints: Tracking of tumor mutation counts was seen in expanded intratumoral alpha and beta TCR counts.

TCRdb redid the calling of the 5' RACE reads with MiXCR, one entry per CDR3 protein. The sample lists about 29,000 distinct CDR3 sequences, under 8.5% occurring once. Regarding time point: sample taken at primary tumor resection. These TCRs' antigens remain unknown. The material sequenced was lung tumor tissue, taken at surgery. The receptor set was obtained from a male donor with early-stage non-small cell lung cancer.

Many counts were recorded for this clonotype. This sequence joins TRBV5-1 and TRBJ2-1; 12 bases fit TRBD2. This CDR3 contains 15 residues. The germline V gene encodes CDR1 SGHRS and CDR2 YFSETQ. Losses at the gene ends were 4 bases for V and 7 bases for J; bases not matched to a gene: 6. The DNA of the CDR3 is TGCGCCAGCAGCCCGCTAGCGGGGGGGATAAATGAGCAGTTCTTC. This encodes CASSPLAGGINEQFF.

At least ten counts were recorded for this clonotype. The V call is TRBV18, the J call TRBJ2-3, with D tentatively TRBD1 (5 bases). With 1 base removed from V and 5 bases from J, the gap between germline ends came to 7 bases. Germline CDR1 reads KGHSH; CDR2 reads LQKENI. This CDR3 comprises 13 residues. This CDR3 is CASSPRGEDTQYF. The CDR3 DNA reads as TGTGCCAGCTCACCACGGGGCGAAGATACGCAGTATTTT.

Many counts were recorded for this clonotype. The V gene is TRBV20-1, the J gene TRBJ1-5, with TRBD1 matching over 9 bases. V lost 1 base to trimming and J lost 6 bases; unmatched junction nucleotides: 1. The CDR3 runs 13 residues. The germline V gene has CDR1 DFQATT and CDR2 SNEGSKA (reference sequence). CDR3 DNA sequence: TGCAGTGCTAGAGTGACAGGGGGTCAGCCCCAGCATTTT. Protein product: CSARVTGGQPQHF.

The V and J genes are TRBV4-3 and TRBJ1-6; D call uncertain. Germline lookup yields CDR1 LGHNA and CDR2 YSLEER. V was clipped by 0 bases and J by 4 bases, with 7 bases between them. CDR3 length: 15 residues. The CDR3 DNA sequence: TGCGCCAGCAGCCAAGATGATGGTTATAATTCACCCCTCCACTTT. Its translation: CASSQDDGYNSPLHF.

At least ten counts were recorded for this clonotype. This chain joins TRBV20-1 and TRBJ1-4, with 7 positions matching TRBD1. J gave up 11 bases and V 3 bases, and 15 bases lay outside the gene matches. The V gene's germline CDR1 is DFQATT and CDR2 SNEGSKA (reference sequence). The CDR3 is 15 amino acids. The CDR3 DNA reads TGCAGTGCTAGTCCCCATACAGGGGTTAAGGAGAAACTGTTTTTT. This codes for CSASPHTGVKEKLFF.

The J gene is TRBJ2-5, the V gene TRBV20-1, with D tentatively TRBD1 (5 bases). The CDR3 consists of 14 residues. With 6 bases removed from V and 5 bases from J, the gap between germline ends came to 19 bases. CDR1 DFQATT and CDR2 SNEGSKA come from the germline V gene (reference sequence). The CDR3 DNA sequence: TGCAGTGCCAAGGACATAACCCTAGGGGAGACCCAGTACTTC. Translation gives CSAKDITLGETQYF.

The rearrangement joins TRBV5-4 to TRBJ2-3, with unresolved D. Trimming stripped 2 bases from V and 0 bases from J, with 7 bases between. The CDR3 length is 14 residues. The germline CDR1 and CDR2 sequences are SGHNT and YYREEE (reference sequence). The CDR3 protein is CASSLGYSTDTQYF. The CDR3 DNA reads as TGTGCCAGCAGCTTAGGTTACAGCACAGATACGCAGTATTTT. Complete variable domain (other parts from reference TRBV5-4 and TRBJ2-3): ETGVTQSPTHLIKTRGQQVTLRCSSQSGHNTVSWYQQALGQGPQFIFQYYREEENGRGNFPPRFSGLQFPNYSSELNVNALELDDSALYLCASSLGYSTDTQYFGPGTRLTVL.

With regard to this clonotype: A much larger clone differs from this one at a single base, so this may be a read error. The chain couples TRBV7-2 to TRBJ2-2; a weak D match, TRBD1 (6 bases). Germline V gene lookup returns CDR1 SGHTA and CDR2 FQGNSA. The CDR3 totals 14 residues. V was cut by 5 bases and J by 7 bases, with 14 bases left in between. The CDR3 bases are TGTGCCAGCAGCATAAACAGGGCGAACGGGGAGCTGTTTTTT. This sequence encodes CASSINRANGELFF.

This clonotype was seen repeatedly, ten times or more. This chain joins TRBV7-2 and TRBJ1-2; the D gene is possibly TRBD1 (5 bases). Germline-derived CDR1 and CDR2 are SGHTA and FQGNSA. The CDR3 length is 15 residues. V dropped 2 bases and J dropped 6 bases, with 16 bases sitting between them. The CDR3 here is CASSLSFSGTHGYTF. CDR3 in DNA: TGTGCCAGCAGCTTATCGTTTTCGGGGACCCATGGCTACACCTTC.

This clonotype was picked up many times. The CDR3 is CASSPRDRGVEQYF. As DNA, the CDR3 is TGTGCCAGCAGCCCCCGGGACAGGGGGGTCGAGCAGTACTTC. The chain joins TRBV7-9 to TRBJ2-7; 11 nucleotides align to TRBD1. V lost 5 bases, J lost 6 bases, and 6 bases stayed unmatched. The CDR3 is made up of 14 amino acids. Germline V gene sequence: CDR1 SEHNR, CDR2 FQNEAQ (reference sequence).

There are many counts of this clonotype. The J gene is TRBJ1-3, the V gene TRBV27; D perhaps matches TRBD1 (6 bases). V lost 6 bases, J lost 0 bases, and 9 bases lay in between. There are 14 residues in the CDR3. Germline V lookup: CDR1 MNHEY, CDR2 SMNVEV (reference sequence). CDR3 DNA sequence: TGTGCCAGCAGCCGGACAGTCTCTGGAAACACCATATATTTT. It is translated as CASSRTVSGNTIYF.

This clonotype has a handful of counts. This chain connects TRBV20-1 to TRBJ2-1; no reliable D call. Trimming cost V 3 bases and J 1 base, with 10 bases left between them. This CDR3 is built from 14 residues. Germline V gene sequence: CDR1 DFQATT, CDR2 SNEGSKA (reference sequence). The CDR3 nucleotides read TGCAGTGCTAGCAACTTCCAGTCCTACAATGAGCAGTTCTTC. Translation: CSASNFQSYNEQFF.

This clonotype was counted ten times or more. The chain is built from TRBV29-1 and TRBJ2-5; the D gene is possibly TRBD2 (6 bases). Per germline, CDR1 SQVTM and CDR2 ANQGSEA. This CDR3 comprises 13 residues. The V and J ends lost 7 bases and 5 bases respectively, with 17 bases between them. The CDR3 coding sequence is TGCAGCGAAAACGAGGCGGGGACGGAGACCCAGTACTTC. Its protein is CSENEAGTETQYF.

This clonotype was counted many times. The chain employs TRBV4-3 and TRBJ2-7; a possible D gene is TRBD2 (6 bases). With 0 bases removed from V and 4 bases from J, the gap between germline ends came to 22 bases. Germline V gives CDR1 LGHNA, CDR2 YSLEER. CDR3 length equals 18 residues. The CDR3 protein is CASSQELYTPAGLYEQYF. DNA for the CDR3: TGCGCCAGCAGCCAAGAGTTGTACACTCCAGCGGGCTTATACGAGCAGTACTTC.

The J gene is TRBJ1-1, the V gene TRBV5-1, with D possibly TRBD1 on 5 matching bases. V gave up 2 bases and J gave up 7 bases, with 21 bases separating them. Per germline, CDR1 SGHRS and CDR2 YFSETQ. This CDR3 contains 16 residues. The CDR3 loop reads CASSLDSTPSGREAFF. In DNA form, the CDR3 reads TGCGCCAGCAGCTTAGACAGCACTCCATCTGGGCGTGAAGCTTTCTTT.

The chain uses TRBV6-2 or TRBV6-3 and TRBJ2-7; a possible D gene is TRBD2 (5 bases). V was clipped by 4 bases and J by 2 bases, with 18 bases between them. The germline V gene encodes CDR1 MNHEY and CDR2 SVGEGT. The CDR3 covers 16 residues. CDR3 amino acids: CASSWPPADGTYEQYF. The CDR3 nucleotides are TGTGCCAGCAGTTGGCCCCCAGCGGATGGAACCTACGAGCAGTACTTC.

This clonotype occurred a few times. The chain couples TRBV7-2 to TRBJ1-2, with 9 bases matching TRBD1. The CDR3 has 17 amino acids. V was clipped by 5 bases and J by 7 bases; unmatched bases: 17. The germline V gene encodes CDR1 SGHTA and CDR2 FQGNSA. CDR3 amino acids: CASSPPGQGTRQFGYTF. The CDR3 nucleotides read TGTGCCAGCAGCCCCCCCGGACAGGGGACGCGCCAGTTTGGCTACACCTTC.

V and J are TRBV20-1 and TRBJ2-2, with TRBD2 identical over 10 bases. Germline V lookup: CDR1 DFQATT, CDR2 SNEGSKA (reference sequence). The junction had 5 bases not matched to a gene; V was cut back by 0 bases and J by 4 bases. The CDR3 spans 16 residues. This CDR3 is CSARDSSGGSTGELFF. CDR3 DNA sequence: TGCAGTGCTAGAGACTCTAGCGGGGGAAGCACCGGGGAGCTGTTTTTT.

Of note for this clonotype: This clone may be a read error of a much larger clone one base away. CDR3 region: CASSLREDRPQHF. The CDR3 bases are TGTGCCAGCAGCTTACGGGAAGATCGGCCCCAGCATTTT. The chain employs TRBV13 and TRBJ1-5; D not resolved. The CDR3 totals 13 residues. Germline CDR1 and CDR2: PRHDT and FYEKMQ (reference sequence). V lost 2 bases and J lost 9, with 11 bases in between.

The chain recombines TRBV20-1 with TRBJ2-2; D gene uncertain. Germline values: CDR1 DFQATT, CDR2 SNEGSKA (reference sequence). Trimming stripped 3 bases from V and 2 bases from J, with 10 bases between. There are 14 residues in the CDR3. Here the CDR3 DNA reads TGCAGTGCTAGTATAGCAGATAACACCGGGGAGCTGTTTTTT. Translation: CSASIADNTGELFF.

This clonotype is classed as medium-sized (0.01 to 0.1%). The chain has TRBV20-1 and TRBJ2-7; 11 positions match TRBD1. The ends lost 5 bases at V and 4 bases at J; junction bases unmatched: 10. This CDR3 has 15 residues. The germline CDR1 and CDR2 sequences are DFQATT and SNEGSKA (reference sequence). In DNA, the CDR3 is TGCAGTGCTGAATCCAGGACAGGGGGCTCGTACGAGCAGTACTTC. Translating gives CSAESRTGGSYEQYF.

V is TRBV2 and J is TRBJ1-2, with no clear D. The germline V gene has CDR1 SNHLY and CDR2 FYNNEI. The CDR3 is 11 amino acids. V lost 8 bases, J lost 7 bases, and 11 bases lay in between. CDR3 region: CASGDYFGYTF. The CDR3 DNA follows: TGTGCCAGCGGCGACTACTTTGGCTACACCTTC.

This clonotype was counted at least ten times. The CDR3 sequence is CAISESSVAANTGELFF. The CDR3 DNA follows: TGTGCCATCAGTGAGTCGTCGGTAGCGGCGAACACCGGGGAGCTGTTTTTT. The V and J genes are TRBV10-3 and TRBJ2-2; D might be TRBD2 (6 bases). The germline V gene has CDR1 ENHRY and CDR2 SYGVKD. The CDR3 loop spans 17 amino acids. With 0 bases removed from V and 0 bases from J, the gap between germline ends came to 11 bases.

This clonotype was recorded many times. This chain uses TRBV20-1 with TRBJ2-2; D is possibly TRBD1 or TRBD2 (5 bases each). CDR3 length: 14 residues. V lost 6 bases, J lost 3 bases, and 14 bases lay in between. The germline gives CDR1 DFQATT, CDR2 SNEGSKA (reference sequence). CDR3 in amino acids: CSALSGTYTGELFF. DNA for the CDR3: TGCAGTGCCCTTTCAGGGACCTACACCGGGGAGCTGTTTTTT.

This clonotype came up a few times. The chain employs TRBV20-1 and TRBJ1-1; D unclear. Germline CDR1 reads DFQATT; CDR2 reads SNEGSKA (reference sequence). This CDR3 spans 13 amino acids. V dropped 2 bases and J dropped 0 bases, with 7 bases sitting between them. The CDR3 here is CSARNQMNTEAFF. In DNA, the CDR3 is TGCAGTGCTAGAAACCAGATGAACACTGAAGCTTTCTTT.

V usage is TRBV4-1 and J usage is TRBJ1-5, with D possibly matching TRBD1 (6 bases). Germline V gives CDR1 MGHRA, CDR2 YSYEKL. V was clipped by 0 bases and J by 3 bases, with 12 bases between them. The CDR3 spans 16 residues. The CDR3 sequence: CASSQEPGTYNQPQHF. The CDR3 DNA reads as TGCGCCAGCAGCCAAGAACCCGGGACATACAATCAGCCCCAGCATTTT.

This clonotype has a count of ten or more. This rearrangement joins TRBV5-1 to TRBJ2-3, with 9 bases matching TRBD1. The CDR3 consists of 14 residues. Germline CDR1 reads SGHRS; CDR2 reads YFSETQ. V was clipped by 5 bases and J by 4 bases; unmatched bases: 5. Written as DNA, the CDR3 is TGCGCCAGCAGTCGGGACAGGGCGGCAGATACGCAGTATTTT. The encoded protein is CASSRDRAADTQYF.

Ten or more counts support this clonotype. The chain has TRBV4-2 and TRBJ1-5, with 8 positions matching TRBD1. The length of the CDR3 is 16 residues. From germline, CDR1 is LGHNA and CDR2 YNFKEQ. Trimming took 4 bases from V and 0 from J; bases not matched to a gene: 5. The CDR3 region is CASSREQGDSNQPQHF. The CDR3 DNA follows: TGTGCCAGCAGCCGAGAACAGGGGGATAGCAATCAGCCCCAGCATTTT.

This clonotype came up many times. The V gene is TRBV2, the J gene TRBJ2-7; D may be TRBD2 (5 bases). V dropped 4 bases and J dropped 5 bases, with 15 bases sitting between them. Germline CDR1 is SNHLY and CDR2 is FYNNEI. The CDR3 consists of 14 residues. DNA of the CDR3: TGTGCCAGCAGTGTTCGGGAATCCGGGCACGAGCAGTACTTC. Amino acids: CASSVRESGHEQYF. The full variable domain, its missing parts supplied by reference TRBV2 and TRBJ2-7, is EPEVTQTPSHQVTQMGQEVILRCVPISNHLYFYWYRQILGQKVEFLVSFYNNEISEKSEIFDDQFSVERPDGSNFTLKIRSTKLEDSAMYFCASSVRESGHEQYFGPGTRLTVT.